This is a list of T cell receptor beta chains from one sample in a study of human T cells and chemical hapten exposure. MiXCR, run by TCRdb on the RACE reads, gives a single entry per CDR3 protein. The sample lists about 160,000 distinct CDR3 sequences, around a quarter occurring once. The source was whole blood, collected in connection with sensitization to the hapten diphenylcyclopropenone (DPC). Source of these receptors: a woman aged 18-30 years with alopecia areata. Some clones in this sample may be carry-over from other donors' samples. CDR3s include the opening cysteine and the closing phenylalanine or tryptophan. The order of the fields is J gene, V gene, clone size, D gene, CDR3 DNA, CDR3 protein. A D gene is named only where the DNA matches it firmly. Clone sizes are given selectively: once, few, many, or a class where the clone is expanded.

TRBJ1-2 | TRBV10-2 | few | - | TGCGCCAGCAGTGCCCGTATGGGGCAGGGTGACTATGGCTACACCTTC | CASSARMGQGDYGYTF
TRBJ2-5 | TRBV7-7 | few | TRBD1 | TGTGCTAGCAGCTCCAGGGGGCCCGGATTTACCCAGTACTTC | CASSSRGPGFTQYF
TRBJ1-1 | TRBV27 | - | TRBD1 | TGTGCCAGCAGTTTAGGGACAGGGGGCCTGGCTTTCTTT | CASSLGTGGLAFF
TRBJ2-7 | TRBV10-3 | - | TRBD2 | TGTGCCATCACCGGACGGAGCGGGGGCAGCTCCTACGAGCAGTACTTC | CAITGRSGGSSYEQYF
TRBJ1-1 | TRBV4-1 | - | - | TGCGCCAGCAGCCAAGGTGACGGCAGAAAGGGTGAAGCTTTCTTT | CASSQGDGRKGEAFF
TRBJ2-4 | TRBV29-1 | - | - | TGCAGCGTTTCCCCCCGGGACGGCGGTAACATTCAGTACTTC | CSVSPRDGGNIQYF
TRBJ1-3 | TRBV4-1 | few | - | TGCGCCAGCAGCCAACGGGGGCTTTCTGGAAACACCATATATTTT | CASSQRGLSGNTIYF
TRBJ2-1 | TRBV4-3 | - | - | TGCGCCAGCAGCCAAGCTGGACGGACCGATGAGCAGTTCTTC | CASSQAGRTDEQFF
TRBJ2-6 | TRBV9 | few | - | TGTGCCAGCAGCGGGGGACAAACTGGGGCCAACGTCCTGACTTTC | CASSGGQTGANVLTF
TRBJ1-5 | TRBV20-1 | - | - | TGCAGTGCCTCACGGGATAGCAATCAGCCCCAGCATTTT | CSASRDSNQPQHF
TRBJ2-1 | TRBV11-2 | - | TRBD2 | TGTGCCAGCAGGCCGCCAGCGGGGGGGTACAATGAGCAGTTCTTC | CASRPPAGGYNEQFF
TRBJ1-1 | TRBV29-1 | few | - | TGCAGCGTTGAAGACAGGTCTGAAGCTTTCTTT | CSVEDRSEAFF
TRBJ2-2 | TRBV29-1 | - | - | TGCAGCATAAGGATGAACACCGGGGAGCTGTTTTTT | CSIRMNTGELFF
TRBJ2-5 | TRBV20-1 | few | - | TGCAGTGCTAGAGAGGGCCCCTCACCGTCCTCCGCAAAGACCCAGTACTTC | CSAREGPSPSSAKTQYF
TRBJ1-5 | TRBV29-1 | once | - | TGCAGCGTTGGAGGTTCGAATCAGCCCCAGCATTTT | CSVGGSNQPQHF
TRBJ1-2 | TRBV28 | - | TRBD1 | TGTGCCAGCAGTCTACTCAGGGGGGCTAACTATGGCTACACCTTC | CASSLLRGANYGYTF
TRBJ2-7 | TRBV7-2 | few | - | TGTGCCAGCAGGCAAGCGGGCCTTACCTACGAGCAGTACTTC | CASRQAGLTYEQYF
TRBJ1-2 | TRBV12-3/TRBV12-4 | once | - | TGTGCCAGCAGTACAGGACTGAAAGACTATGGCTACACCTTC | CASSTGLKDYGYTF
TRBJ2-5 | TRBV7-2 | - | - | TGTGCCAGCAGTCGTGGGCAGGGGACCCAGTACTTC | CASSRGQGTQYF
TRBJ2-4 | TRBV7-9 | - | TRBD1 | TGTGCCAGCAGCAGGGGGACAGCGCAGAAAAACATTCAGTACTTC | CASSRGTAQKNIQYF
TRBJ2-7 | TRBV25-1 | - | - | TGTGCCAGCAGTGGCCAGACTCTCCACGAGCAGTACTTC | CASSGQTLHEQYF
TRBJ2-1 | TRBV6-5 | - | TRBD2 | TGTGCCAGCAGTTACTCGAGTGCTAGCGGGAGGACTTATTACAATGAGCAGTTCTTC | CASSYSSASGRTYYNEQFF
TRBJ2-5 | TRBV29-1 | few | TRBD1 | TGCAGCGTGCTAAGGGGGCCAGAGACCCAGTACTTC | CSVLRGPETQYF
TRBJ1-1 | TRBV6-5 | - | - | TGTGCCAGCAGTTACTCTCTGAGCTCCACTGAAGCTTTCTTT | CASSYSLSSTEAFF
TRBJ2-5 | TRBV5-1 | - | - | TGCGCCAGCAGCGAAAGGCCCGGGGAGACCCAGTACTTC | CASSERPGETQYF
TRBJ1-2 | TRBV20-1 | many | - | TGCACTAGGGGCAGTAACTATGGCTACACCTTC | CTRGSNYGYTF
TRBJ2-3 | TRBV10-3 | - | TRBD1 | TGTGCCATCGGGCTACCGATAACAGGGGGTGCAGATACGCAGTATTTT | CAIGLPITGGADTQYF
TRBJ2-1 | TRBV9 | few | TRBD1 | TGTGCCAGCAGCGGAGGACAGGGGGGCTCCTACAATGAGCAGTTCTTC | CASSGGQGGSYNEQFF
TRBJ2-5 | TRBV7-2 | - | - | TGTGCCAGCAGCTTACAGTCCCTGAAAGAGACCCAGTACTTC | CASSLQSLKETQYF
TRBJ2-2 | TRBV18 | - | - | TGTGCCAGCTCACCACCTATCGGAAACACCGGGGAGCTGTTTTTT | CASSPPIGNTGELFF
TRBJ2-3 | TRBV20-1 | few | - | TGCAGTGCTAGGTTGAGCGGGACAGATACGCAGTATTTT | CSARLSGTDTQYF
TRBJ2-1 | TRBV21-1 | - | - | TGTGCCAGCAGCAAAGGAGCTCGTTTCTCCTACAATGAGCAGTTCTTC | CASSKGARFSYNEQFF
TRBJ2-3 | TRBV6-2/TRBV6-3 | - | - | TGTGCCAGCAGCCCCGGACTAAATACGCAGTATTTT | CASSPGLNTQYF
TRBJ2-7 | TRBV29-1 | few | TRBD1 | TGCAGCGCCTCGGACAGGGGACCCTACGAGCAGTACTTC | CSASDRGPYEQYF
TRBJ2-7 | TRBV20-1 | few | - | TGCAGTGCTAGAGGTCCCAGGGACGAGCAGTACTTC | CSARGPRDEQYF
TRBJ2-1 | TRBV7-9 | - | TRBD2 | TGTGCCAGCAGCAGAGGACGGACCCCGGGACTAGCGGGGGGGGAGTTCTTC | CASSRGRTPGLAGGEFF
TRBJ1-5 | TRBV20-1 | - | - | TGCAGTGCTAGAGATTGGGGGAGGGGCAATAGCAATCAGCCCCAGCATTTT | CSARDWGRGNSNQPQHF
TRBJ2-5 | TRBV6-2/TRBV6-3 | - | - | TGTGCCAGCAGTTACTCGGCCCGAGACACTTACCAAGAGACCCAGTACTTC | CASSYSARDTYQETQYF
TRBJ1-6 | TRBV6-1 | few | - | TGTGCCAGCAGTGAAATGACCAAGGGGAATTCACCCCTCCACTTT | CASSEMTKGNSPLHF
TRBJ2-1 | TRBV20-1 | few | - | TGCAGTGCTAGTTTGGGGAATGAGCAGTTCTTC | CSASLGNEQFF
TRBJ2-1 | TRBV6-4 | - | - | TGTGCCAGCAGTTGGGACAATGAGCAGTTCTTC | CASSWDNEQFF
TRBJ2-3 | TRBV19 | - | - | TGTGCCAGTAGTATACTGGATACGCAGTATTTT | CASSILDTQYF
TRBJ1-6 | TRBV9 | few | - | TGTGCCAGCAGCGTCAAGGCACGGGATTCACCCCTCCACTTT | CASSVKARDSPLHF
TRBJ2-3 | TRBV6-2/TRBV6-3 | few | TRBD1 | TGTGCCAGCAGCTGGGGACAGGGGACGGCCACAGATACGCAGTATTTT | CASSWGQGTATDTQYF
TRBJ1-5 | TRBV5-1 | - | TRBD1 | TGCGCCAGCAGCCCGGGACAGTATAGCAATCAGCCCCAGCATTTT | CASSPGQYSNQPQHF
TRBJ2-3 | TRBV6-2/TRBV6-3 | - | - | TGTGCCAGCAGTGAGCGAGTAGTTCCAGATACGCAGTATTTT | CASSERVVPDTQYF
TRBJ2-7 | TRBV9 | - | - | TGTGCCAGCAGCGAGGACGGGAACTCCTACGAGCAGTACTTC | CASSEDGNSYEQYF
TRBJ1-1 | TRBV7-9 | few | TRBD1 | TGTGCCAGCAGCTTATGGGGACAGGGGGACACTGAAGCTTTCTTT | CASSLWGQGDTEAFF
TRBJ2-7 | TRBV7-7 | few | - | TGTGCTAGCAGCTTGGGCCGGGGCTCCTACGAGCAGTACTTC | CASSLGRGSYEQYF
TRBJ1-4 | TRBV7-9 | many | - | TGTGCCAGCAGCTATGGGGCTCTCGAAGGGGAAAAACTGTTTTTT | CASSYGALEGEKLFF
TRBJ2-1 | TRBV12-3/TRBV12-4 | few | - | TGTGCCAGCAGTTTCCGTCTCAGCTCCTACAATGAGCAGTTCTTC | CASSFRLSSYNEQFF
TRBJ2-3 | TRBV24-1 | - | - | TGTGCCGTCGCAGAAGGGTGGGGCACAGATACGCAGTATTTT | CAVAEGWGTDTQYF
TRBJ2-3 | TRBV7-2 | - | - | TGTGCCAGCAAAAACCAGAGGACCTTCTCAGATACGCAGTATTTT | CASKNQRTFSDTQYF
TRBJ2-3 | TRBV6-5 | - | - | TGTGCCAGCAGTCTTGAATTTTGGGGAACTAGCACAGATACGCAGTATTTT | CASSLEFWGTSTDTQYF
TRBJ2-7 | TRBV10-3 | - | - | TGTGCCATCAGTGAGTCCGGTAGCTCCTACGAGCAGTACTTC | CAISESGSSYEQYF
TRBJ2-7 | TRBV5-1 | few | - | TGCGCCAGCAGCTTCTTAGACAACTCCTACGAGCAGTACTTC | CASSFLDNSYEQYF
TRBJ2-1 | TRBV4-3 | - | - | TGCGCCAGCAGCCAATTGACCGCTGACAATGAGCAGTTCTTC | CASSQLTADNEQFF
TRBJ1-1 | TRBV6-6 | - | - | TGTGCCAGCAGTTCGGGACGGTTGGACACTGAAGCTTTCTTT | CASSSGRLDTEAFF